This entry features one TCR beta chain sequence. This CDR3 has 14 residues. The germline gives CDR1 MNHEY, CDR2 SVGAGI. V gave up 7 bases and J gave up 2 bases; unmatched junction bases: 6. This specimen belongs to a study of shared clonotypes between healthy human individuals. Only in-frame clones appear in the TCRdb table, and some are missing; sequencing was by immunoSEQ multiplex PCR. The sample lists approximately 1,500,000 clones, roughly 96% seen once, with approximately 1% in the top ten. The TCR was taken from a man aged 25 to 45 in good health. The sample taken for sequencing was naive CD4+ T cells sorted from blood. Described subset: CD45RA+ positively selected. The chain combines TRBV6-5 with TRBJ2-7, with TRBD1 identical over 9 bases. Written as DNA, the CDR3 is TGTGCCAGCACCACCGACAGGGGGGCCTACGAGCAGTACTTC. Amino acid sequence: CASTTDRGAYEQYF.